The rows below give T cell receptor beta chains drawn from one sample of a study of blood T cell repertoires in COVID-19. Assay: immunoSEQ multiplex PCR; the TCRdb copy retains only in-frame clones and omits some. The table lists 450,000 or so clones, approximately 90% of them singletons, with around 0.92% in the top ten. Sequenced: peripheral blood. Receptor source: a man aged 18 to 30 with COVID-19, enrolled during active disease. The CDR3 runs from the conserved cysteine through the conserved F or W. The D gene is left open where the match is weak. Clone size is not always given. Where it is, it says once, few, many or a class for expanded clones.

clone_size: once
j_call: TRBJ2-2
v_call: TRBV4-2
d_call: TRBD2
cdr3_aa: CASSPRTSGSGVGGELFF
cdr3_nt: TGTGCCAGCAGCCCGCGGACTAGCGGGAGTGGGGTCGGAGGGGAGCTGTTTTTT

clone_size: -
j_call: TRBJ1-5
v_call: TRBV5-1
d_call: -
cdr3_aa: CASSLGSGNQPQHF
cdr3_nt: TGCGCCAGCAGCTTGGGGTCGGGCAATCAGCCCCAGCATTTT

clone_size: -
j_call: TRBJ2-7
v_call: TRBV5-1
d_call: TRBD1
cdr3_aa: CASSPATGGYEQYF
cdr3_nt: TGCGCCAGCAGCCCGGCGACAGGGGGCTACGAGCAGTACTTC

clone_size: -
j_call: TRBJ1-5
v_call: TRBV7-8
d_call: TRBD1
cdr3_aa: CASNMEQGRIQPQHF
cdr3_nt: TGTGCCAGCAACATGGAACAGGGGAGGATTCAGCCCCAGCATTTT

clone_size: -
j_call: TRBJ2-2
v_call: TRBV27
d_call: TRBD2
cdr3_aa: CASSTLGLGTLNTGELFF
cdr3_nt: TGTGCCAGCAGTACTCTAGGACTAGGGACCTTGAACACCGGGGAGCTGTTTTTT

clone_size: -
j_call: TRBJ1-2
v_call: TRBV20-1
d_call: -
cdr3_aa: CSASGGYGYTF
cdr3_nt: TGCAGTGCTAGTGGAGGGTATGGCTACACCTTC

clone_size: -
j_call: TRBJ2-5
v_call: TRBV11-2
d_call: -
cdr3_aa: CASSLEHFQETQYF
cdr3_nt: TGTGCCAGCAGCTTAGAACATTTCCAAGAGACCCAGTACTTC

clone_size: once
j_call: TRBJ1-1
v_call: TRBV6-5
d_call: TRBD1
cdr3_aa: CASSYAQGGGTEAFF
cdr3_nt: TGTGCCAGCAGTTACGCCCAGGGGGGAGGCACTGAAGCTTTCTTT

clone_size: once
j_call: TRBJ2-6
v_call: TRBV5-6
d_call: TRBD1
cdr3_aa: CASSLGSTGGVPGANVLTF
cdr3_nt: TGTGCCAGCAGCTTGGGATCGACAGGGGGCGTCCCTGGGGCCAACGTCCTGACTTTC

clone_size: -
j_call: TRBJ2-2
v_call: TRBV6-2/TRBV6-3
d_call: TRBD1
cdr3_aa: CASSYSQGVAGELFF
cdr3_nt: TGTGCCAGCAGTTACTCACAGGGGGTGGCCGGGGAGCTGTTTTTT

clone_size: -
j_call: TRBJ1-2
v_call: TRBV18
d_call: TRBD1
cdr3_aa: CASSVGTGIGGYGYTF
cdr3_nt: TGTGCCAGCTCAGTCGGGACAGGGATAGGAGGCTATGGCTACACCTTC

clone_size: many
j_call: TRBJ2-3
v_call: TRBV20-1
d_call: -
cdr3_aa: CSAWADTQYF
cdr3_nt: TGCAGTGCTTGGGCGGATACGCAGTATTTT

clone_size: -
j_call: TRBJ2-3
v_call: TRBV2
d_call: TRBD2
cdr3_aa: CASSSIRGLAGKAEGTDTQYF
cdr3_nt: TGTGCCAGCAGTTCCATAAGGGGACTAGCGGGAAAGGCGGAAGGCACAGATACGCAGTATTTT

clone_size: -
j_call: TRBJ2-7
v_call: TRBV5-1
d_call: TRBD2
cdr3_aa: CASSLGVGLASYEQYF
cdr3_nt: TGCGCCAGCAGCTTGGGGGTGGGACTAGCTTCCTACGAGCAGTACTTC

clone_size: -
j_call: TRBJ2-5
v_call: TRBV7-3
d_call: TRBD2
cdr3_aa: CASSQDGAGGQETQYF
cdr3_nt: TGTGCCAGCAGTCAAGATGGAGCGGGGGGACAAGAGACCCAGTACTTC

clone_size: once
j_call: TRBJ2-3
v_call: TRBV16
d_call: -
cdr3_aa: CASGEAAYGTDTQYF
cdr3_nt: TGTGCCAGCGGAGAAGCAGCCTACGGAACAGATACGCAGTATTTT

clone_size: once
j_call: TRBJ1-1
v_call: TRBV2
d_call: TRBD1
cdr3_aa: CASSSKEGGLEAFF
cdr3_nt: TGTGCCAGCAGCTCTAAGGAAGGGGGCTTAGAAGCTTTCTTT

clone_size: -
j_call: TRBJ2-1
v_call: TRBV10-3
d_call: -
cdr3_aa: CAISEPPPRGSSYNEQFF
cdr3_nt: TGTGCCATCAGTGAACCCCCCCCCAGGGGAAGCTCCTACAATGAGCAGTTCTTC

clone_size: -
j_call: TRBJ1-1
v_call: TRBV6-5
d_call: -
cdr3_aa: CASRGARTKNTEAFF
cdr3_nt: TGTGCCAGCAGGGGCGCCCGAACGAAGAACACTGAAGCTTTCTTT

clone_size: -
j_call: TRBJ1-5
v_call: TRBV27
d_call: TRBD1
cdr3_aa: CASSSQGARPQHF
cdr3_nt: TGTGCCAGCAGTTCTCAGGGGGCCCGTCCCCAGCATTTT

clone_size: -
j_call: TRBJ2-1
v_call: TRBV7-8
d_call: -
cdr3_aa: CASSPQGGIYNEQFF
cdr3_nt: TGTGCCAGCAGCCCCCAGGGGGGTATCTACAATGAGCAGTTCTTC

clone_size: -
j_call: TRBJ1-2
v_call: TRBV29-1
d_call: TRBD1
cdr3_aa: CSVEGQGGYGYTF
cdr3_nt: TGCAGCGTTGAGGGACAGGGGGGTTATGGCTACACCTTC

clone_size: -
j_call: TRBJ1-1
v_call: TRBV12-3/TRBV12-4
d_call: TRBD1
cdr3_aa: CASRDREREAFF
cdr3_nt: TGTGCCAGCAGGGACAGGGAGCGTGAAGCTTTCTTT

clone_size: -
j_call: TRBJ2-7
v_call: TRBV11-2
d_call: -
cdr3_aa: CASSSQSRYEQYF
cdr3_nt: TGTGCCAGCAGCTCCCAATCGCGTTACGAGCAGTACTTC

clone_size: -
j_call: TRBJ2-7
v_call: TRBV4-2
d_call: TRBD1
cdr3_aa: CASSQGQGQTSSYEQYF
cdr3_nt: TGTGCCAGCAGCCAAGGACAGGGACAGACGAGCTCCTACGAGCAGTACTTC

clone_size: -
j_call: TRBJ1-4
v_call: TRBV7-9
d_call: TRBD1
cdr3_aa: CASSLGQGANEKLFF
cdr3_nt: TGTGCCAGCAGCTTAGGACAGGGGGCCAACGAAAAACTGTTTTTT

clone_size: few
j_call: TRBJ2-2
v_call: TRBV6-5
d_call: TRBD1
cdr3_aa: CASFTTGGGGELFF
cdr3_nt: TGTGCCAGCTTCACGACAGGGGGCGGCGGGGAGCTGTTTTTT

clone_size: -
j_call: TRBJ2-5
v_call: TRBV7-2
d_call: -
cdr3_aa: CASSLVRLKETQYF
cdr3_nt: TGTGCCAGCAGCTTGGTCAGGCTAAAAGAGACCCAGTACTTC

clone_size: -
j_call: TRBJ2-1
v_call: TRBV30
d_call: TRBD2
cdr3_aa: CACLSGRADNEQFF
cdr3_nt: TGTGCCTGCCTTAGCGGGAGGGCCGACAATGAGCAGTTCTTC

clone_size: -
j_call: TRBJ2-5
v_call: TRBV24-1
d_call: -
cdr3_aa: CATSEAREETQYF
cdr3_nt: TGTGCCACCAGTGAGGCCAGGGAAGAGACCCAGTACTTC

clone_size: -
j_call: TRBJ1-5
v_call: TRBV27
d_call: -
cdr3_aa: CASSLRTDRNQPQHF
cdr3_nt: TGTGCCAGCAGCCTGCGGACAGATCGCAATCAGCCCCAGCATTTT

clone_size: -
j_call: TRBJ2-1
v_call: TRBV7-9
d_call: TRBD2
cdr3_aa: CASSLTGGSEQFF
cdr3_nt: TGTGCCAGCAGCTTAACGGGAGGTAGTGAGCAGTTCTTC

clone_size: -
j_call: TRBJ2-2
v_call: TRBV5-1
d_call: TRBD2
cdr3_aa: CASSYLFAGDTGELFF
cdr3_nt: TGCGCCAGCAGCTACCTTTTTGCGGGAGACACCGGGGAGCTGTTTTTT

clone_size: -
j_call: TRBJ2-4
v_call: TRBV7-8
d_call: -
cdr3_aa: CASSFSSGTKQYF
cdr3_nt: TGTGCCAGCAGCTTTTCGTCCGGGACAAAGCAGTACTTC

clone_size: -
j_call: TRBJ1-1
v_call: TRBV6-5
d_call: -
cdr3_aa: CASTPLARVATEAFF
cdr3_nt: TGTGCCAGCACCCCATTGGCCAGGGTTGCCACTGAAGCTTTCTTT

clone_size: -
j_call: TRBJ1-2
v_call: TRBV7-9
d_call: TRBD1
cdr3_aa: CASSLAGAGGGYTF
cdr3_nt: TGTGCCAGCAGCTTAGCCGGAGCAGGGGGCGGCTACACCTTC

clone_size: -
j_call: TRBJ2-3
v_call: TRBV5-1
d_call: -
cdr3_aa: CASSLAESTDTQYF
cdr3_nt: TGCGCCAGCAGCTTAGCGGAAAGCACAGATACGCAGTATTTT

clone_size: -
j_call: TRBJ2-2
v_call: TRBV27
d_call: -
cdr3_aa: CASSLSSRPSGELFF
cdr3_nt: TGTGCCAGCAGTTTAAGTAGCCGTCCGTCCGGGGAGCTGTTTTTT

clone_size: -
j_call: TRBJ1-3
v_call: TRBV19
d_call: TRBD1
cdr3_aa: CASSVDRGVSGNTIYF
cdr3_nt: TGTGCCAGTAGTGTGGACAGGGGAGTCTCTGGAAACACCATATATTTT

clone_size: -
j_call: TRBJ2-1
v_call: TRBV7-2
d_call: -
cdr3_aa: CAVQQSSYNEQFF
cdr3_nt: TGTGCCGTGCAACAGAGCTCCTACAATGAGCAGTTCTTC

clone_size: -
j_call: TRBJ1-1
v_call: TRBV7-8
d_call: -
cdr3_aa: CASSLSPLNTEAFF
cdr3_nt: TGTGCCAGCAGCTTATCCCCTTTGAACACTGAAGCTTTCTTT

clone_size: -
j_call: TRBJ2-7
v_call: TRBV7-9
d_call: TRBD1
cdr3_aa: CASSHRDRDIYEQYF
cdr3_nt: TGTGCCAGCAGCCACCGGGACAGGGATATCTACGAGCAGTACTTC

clone_size: -
j_call: TRBJ1-2
v_call: TRBV19
d_call: -
cdr3_aa: CASRNSRADIEGYTF
cdr3_nt: TGTGCCAGTAGGAACAGCCGGGCGGACATAGAGGGCTACACCTTC

clone_size: -
j_call: TRBJ1-1
v_call: TRBV29-1
d_call: -
cdr3_aa: CSVDESFRVEAFF
cdr3_nt: TGCAGCGTTGACGAGTCCTTCCGGGTTGAAGCTTTCTTT

clone_size: -
j_call: TRBJ2-2
v_call: TRBV19
d_call: -
cdr3_aa: CASSIEAGNTGELFF
cdr3_nt: TGTGCCAGTAGTATAGAGGCGGGGAACACCGGGGAGCTGTTTTTT

clone_size: -
j_call: TRBJ2-2
v_call: TRBV24-1
d_call: -
cdr3_aa: CATAAEQNTGELFF
cdr3_nt: TGTGCCACCGCGGCAGAGCAGAACACCGGGGAGCTGTTTTTT

clone_size: -
j_call: TRBJ2-1
v_call: TRBV5-5
d_call: TRBD2
cdr3_aa: CASSLASGGADEQFF
cdr3_nt: TGTGCCAGCAGCTTGGCTAGCGGGGGGGCCGATGAGCAGTTCTTC

clone_size: few
j_call: TRBJ1-1
v_call: TRBV7-6
d_call: -
cdr3_aa: CASSSDRQDEAFF
cdr3_nt: TGTGCCAGCAGCTCCGACCGACAGGATGAAGCTTTCTTT

clone_size: -
j_call: TRBJ2-3
v_call: TRBV5-1
d_call: -
cdr3_aa: CASSLAIEGSVGADTQYF
cdr3_nt: TGCGCCAGCAGCTTGGCCATCGAGGGATCGGTCGGCGCAGATACGCAGTATTTT

clone_size: -
j_call: TRBJ2-7
v_call: TRBV10-3
d_call: -
cdr3_aa: CAISDDRPSYEQYF
cdr3_nt: TGTGCCATCAGTGACGACAGACCCTCCTACGAGCAGTACTTC

clone_size: -
j_call: TRBJ2-2
v_call: TRBV11-3
d_call: -
cdr3_aa: CASSLISGGGETGELFF
cdr3_nt: TGTGCCAGCAGCTTAATTTCTGGAGGGGGCGAGACCGGGGAGCTGTTTTTT